The present TCR beta chain was sequenced within a study of blood T cell repertoires in COVID-19. In the study overall: PBMCs, B-cell-depleted T cells, or T cells were the source of the cDNA or gDNA that made up the material.

Clones were read by immunoSEQ multiplex PCR, and TCRdb kept only the in-frame ones, dropping some. The sample has more than 95,000 clones; around 81% are singletons. Trimming pared 3 bases from V and 7 bases from J, leaving 16 bases between. The CDR3 spans 15 residues. Germline CDR1 and CDR2: MGHRA and YSYEKL. Sequencing was carried out using peripheral blood. V and J are TRBV4-1 and TRBJ2-1; TRBD1 is a possible D gene (6 bases). The TCR was taken from a man aged 25-40 years with COVID-19, enrolled during active disease. The chain's CDR3 is CASSQLSQGQNEQFF. The CDR3 DNA reads as TGCGCCAGCAGCCAGCTCTCGCAGGGGCAAAATGAGCAGTTCTTC.